A selection of T cell receptor beta chains follows, all from one sample in a study of long-term antiretroviral therapy in people with HIV. Libraries were prepared by immunoSEQ multiplex PCR; TCRdb keeps only in-frame clonotypes and omits some of them. The data contain about 25,000 clones, around 77% of them seen just once; the ten biggest clones take up around 10%. Sample: unsorted PBMCs, taken 2.1 years after starting antiretroviral therapy. The source of these receptors is a man aged 30-40 years with HIV. Each CDR3 is given with its conserved first and last residue. Fields, in order: CDR3 protein, CDR3 DNA, V gene, D gene, J gene, clone size. The D gene is left open where the match is weak. For some rows the clone size is stated as once, few or many, or as a class when expanded; others skip it.

CASSTRNTEAFF,TGTGCCAGCAGTACCAGGAACACTGAAGCTTTCTTT,TRBV28,-,TRBJ1-1,-
CASSSGIGEQFF,TGTGCCAGCAGTTCCGGCATCGGTGAGCAGTTCTTC,TRBV6-5,-,TRBJ2-1,once
CASSFLSGNTIYF,TGTGCCAGCAGTTTCCTTAGTGGAAACACCATATATTTT,TRBV28,-,TRBJ1-3,-
CASRLRGDSNQPQHF,TGTGCCAGCAGACTCCGGGGGGATAGCAATCAGCCCCAGCATTTT,TRBV6-6,-,TRBJ1-5,-
CASSLEAGIKNIQYF,TGTGCCAGTAGCCTCGAGGCGGGAATCAAAAACATTCAGTACTTC,TRBV19,-,TRBJ2-4,-
CASSLALPGAKENTIYF,TGTGCCAGCAGCCTGGCCCTCCCGGGGGCTAAGGAAAACACCATATATTTT,TRBV9,-,TRBJ1-3,-
CASSPRDRRTGELFF,TGCGCCAGCAGCCCCCGGGACAGAAGGACCGGGGAGCTGTTTTTT,TRBV5-1,TRBD1,TRBJ2-2,-
CASGPRQEKLFF,TGTGCCAGCGGCCCTCGCCAGGAAAAACTGTTTTTT,TRBV6-5,-,TRBJ1-4,-
CASSLGQANQPQHF,TGTGCCAGCAGCTTGGGACAGGCTAATCAGCCCCAGCATTTT,TRBV7-2,TRBD1,TRBJ1-5,-
CASSISLRETQYF,TGTGCCAGCAGCATTAGCCTCCGAGAGACCCAGTACTTC,TRBV13,-,TRBJ2-5,once
CSGRGGTGDNEQFF,TGCAGCGGGCGAGGCGGGACAGGGGACAATGAGCAGTTCTTC,TRBV29-1,TRBD1,TRBJ2-1,-
CASSPSQTVDTQYF,TGTGCCAGCAGTCCCTCCCAGACAGTAGATACGCAGTATTTT,TRBV2,-,TRBJ2-3,few